The clone carrying this T cell receptor (beta chain) was seen once. Its antigen remains unknown. A read error may account for a junction end that differs from germline. Other DNA sequences in this specimen translate into the identical CDR3. Method: immunoSEQ multiplex PCR; TCRdb's copy keeps in-frame clones and lacks some. The sample has 130,000 to 150,000 clones; about 90% are singletons. From germline, CDR1 is GTSNPN and CDR2 SVGIG (reference sequence). There are 15 residues in the CDR3. The data belong to a study of graft-versus-host responses after intestinal transplantation. This sequence joins TRBV30 and TRBJ1-5, with no clear D. The receptor was isolated from a human donor who received an intestinal transplant. The sample was unstimulated CD4+ T cells sorted from spleen or lymph node cells, taken before intestinal transplant. CDR3 nucleotides: TGCGCCTGGAGTCCCCCCGGCAGCAGCAATCAGCCCCAGCATTTT. It specifies CAWSPPGSSNQPQHF. Variable domain in full (rest from reference TRBV30 and TRBJ1-5): SQTIHQWPATLVQPVGSPLSLECTVEGTSNPNLYWYRQAAGRGLQLLFYSVGIGQISSEVPQNLSASRPQDRQFILSSKKLLLSDSGFYLCAWSPPGSSNQPQHFGDGTRLSIL.